The 25 T cell receptor beta chains in this list originate from one sample, sequenced in a study of blood T cell repertoires in COVID-19. The protocol was immunoSEQ multiplex PCR, while the TCRdb copy is restricted to in-frame clones and leaves out a portion. The sample contains about 210,000 clones, 92% of which appear only once. Material: peripheral blood. These receptors originate from a man younger than 45 with acute or convalescent COVID-19.

The chain uses TRBV9 and TRBJ2-1; perhaps TRBD1 as D (6 bases). V was shortened by 0 bases and J by 8 bases, with 12 bases between the two germline ends. The germline V gene encodes CDR1 SGDLS and CDR2 YYNGEE. The CDR3 is 14 residues long. CDR3 sequence: CASSVAQGLDEQFF. CDR3 DNA sequence: TGTGCCAGCAGCGTAGCTCAGGGGTTGGATGAGCAGTTCTTC.

In DNA, the CDR3 is TGCGCCAGCAGCCAAACACCGGGACAGGGTAATTCACCCCTCCACTTT. The encoded protein is CASSQTPGQGNSPLHF. The chain couples TRBV4-1 to TRBJ1-6, with TRBD1 matching over 9 bases. Germline assignment: CDR1 MGHRA and CDR2 YSYEKL. The CDR3 totals 16 residues. V lost 2 bases and J lost 6; bases outside the gene matches: 5.

The rearrangement joins TRBV7-5 to TRBJ2-7; TRBD2, the D gene given by the table, was not confirmed from the DNA. TRBV7-5 counts as a pseudogene. The CDR3 is 15 amino acids. CDR3: CARSLSSRSSYEQYF. The CDR3 DNA sequence: TGTGCCAGAAGCTTATCCAGCCGGAGCTCCTACGAGCAGTACTTC.

The gene calls are TRBV2 and TRBJ1-4; D is possibly TRBD1 (5 bases). Germline V CDR1 and CDR2: SNHLY, FYNNEI. The V end was cut by 6 bases, the J end by 6 bases, with 8 bases between. The CDR3 extends over 12 amino acids. The CDR3 spells CASRGDYEKLFF. Written as DNA, the CDR3 is TGTGCCAGCAGAGGGGATTATGAAAAACTGTTTTTT.

This clone was recorded only once. The rearrangement uses TRBV30 and TRBJ2-7; 7 nucleotides match TRBD1. Losses at the gene ends were 1 base for V and 5 bases for J; bases not matched to a gene: 5. The CDR3 spans 13 residues. Germline V gene lookup returns CDR1 GTSNPN and CDR2 SVGIG (reference sequence). The CDR3 sequence is CAWSGGQNNEQYF. In DNA, the CDR3 is TGTGCCTGGAGTGGGGGACAGAACAACGAGCAGTACTTC.

The gene calls are TRBV5-5 and TRBJ2-5; the match to TRBD1 covers 10 bases. Germline values: CDR1 SGHKS, CDR2 YYEKEE (reference sequence). V gave up 4 bases and J gave up 4 bases; unmatched junction bases: 7. This CDR3 has 15 amino acids. CDR3 region: CASSPGQGLGETQYF. The CDR3 DNA is TGTGCCAGCAGCCCGGGACAGGGGCTAGGAGAGACCCAGTACTTC.

The rearrangement joins TRBV19 to TRBJ1-2; D might be TRBD1 (5 bases). This CDR3 region has 15 residues. V shed 7 bases and J shed 2 bases, with 17 bases lying between them. The germline CDR1 and CDR2 sequences are LNHDA and SQIVND (reference sequence). DNA of the CDR3: TGTGCCAGTACCCATTCGACAGATTTCAACTATGGCTACACCTTC. Translating it yields CASTHSTDFNYGYTF.

This clone was seen a single time. The V call is TRBV15, the J call TRBJ1-2, with D tentatively TRBD1 (5 bases). This CDR3 has 15 residues. Germline-derived CDR1 and CDR2 are LNHNV and YYDKDF (reference sequence). The germline V and J ends were trimmed by 0 bases and 6 bases, with 14 bases remaining between them. CDR3 nucleotide sequence: TGTGCCACCAGCAGAGATAACAGGCAGAGAGATGGCTACACCTTC. Protein: CATSRDNRQRDGYTF.

The chain couples TRBV5-4 to TRBJ1-2; D gene unclear. The germline V and J ends were trimmed by 0 bases and 2 bases, with 11 bases remaining between them. Germline-derived CDR1 and CDR2 are SGHNT and YYREEE (reference sequence). The CDR3 consists of 15 residues. Here the CDR3 DNA reads TGTGCCAGCAGCTTGGCCGGCGGAGGGAACTATGGCTACACCTTC. Its translation: CASSLAGGGNYGYTF.

V usage is TRBV7-9 and J usage is TRBJ2-7; 12 bases agree with TRBD1. V lost 3 bases to trimming and J lost 7 bases; unmatched junction nucleotides: 7. Germline V gives CDR1 SEHNR, CDR2 FQNEAQ (reference sequence). This CDR3 is 15 amino acids long. CDR3 loop: CASSFAGQGAAEQYF. Written as DNA, the CDR3 is TGTGCCAGCAGCTTCGCGGGACAGGGGGCCGCTGAGCAGTACTTC.

This clone appeared a few times. The chain recombines TRBV7-9 with TRBJ2-2; no reliable D call. V was shortened by 5 bases and J by 2 bases, with 6 bases between the two germline ends. The CDR3 has 13 residues. Per the germline V gene, CDR1 is SEHNR and CDR2 is FQNEAQ (reference sequence). The CDR3 DNA sequence: TGTGCCAGCAGCCCAGGAAACACCGGGGAGCTGTTTTTT. Its translation is CASSPGNTGELFF.

The chain uses TRBV27 and TRBJ1-5, with D possibly TRBD1 on 5 matching bases. The germline V gene has CDR1 MNHEY and CDR2 SMNVEV (reference sequence). With 11 bases removed from V and 7 bases from J, the gap between germline ends came to 27 bases. This CDR3 is built from 16 residues. The CDR3 DNA reads TGTGCCGTCCCCCGCCACGACACAGGATCGTCCCAGCCCCAGCATTTT. Its protein product is CAVPRHDTGSSQPQHF.

This sequence joins TRBV5-8 and TRBJ2-6; tentatively, D is TRBD1 (7 bases). V lost 7 bases, J lost 0 bases, and 14 bases lay in between. There are 16 residues in the CDR3. Germline loops: CDR1 SGHTS, CDR2 YDEGEE. The CDR3 DNA sequence: TGTGCCAGCGGGAGGACAGGCAACTCTGGGGCCAACGTCCTGACTTTC. It encodes CASGRTGNSGANVLTF.

This rearrangement joins TRBV5-1 to TRBJ1-3; 7 nucleotides agree with TRBD1. The CDR3 is 17 residues long. Germline CDR1 reads SGHRS; CDR2 reads YFSETQ. The J segment lost 2 bases and the V segment lost 3 bases, leaving 11 bases of the junction unmatched. The CDR3 region has the DNA TGCGCCAGCAGCTCCCTCCCACAGGGGTCAACTGGAAACACCATATATTTT. Amino acid sequence: CASSSLPQGSTGNTIYF.

The genes are TRBV5-1 and TRBJ2-2; D might be TRBD2 (6 bases). The V gene lost 6 bases and the J gene lost 4 bases, with 19 bases spanning the gap. The germline gives CDR1 SGHRS, CDR2 YFSETQ. This CDR3 is built from 16 residues. This CDR3 reads CASTGRRGWGTGELFF. CDR3 in DNA: TGCGCCAGCACCGGAAGGAGGGGATGGGGCACCGGGGAGCTGTTTTTT.

The chain carries TRBV6-6 and TRBJ1-2; maybe TRBD1 (6 bases). CDR3 length: 15 residues. The germline gives CDR1 MNHNY, CDR2 SVGAGI (reference sequence). V lost 0 bases and J 1 base, leaving 9 bases between the germline ends. CDR3 residues: CASSYSTGLNYGYTF. CDR3 coding DNA: TGTGCCAGCAGTTACTCTACAGGGCTTAACTATGGCTACACCTTC.

This clone came up once. The chain employs TRBV29-1 and TRBJ2-1; 10 bases are a match to TRBD1. The V and J ends lost 6 bases and 6 bases, in that order; junction bases with no gene match: 8. The germline gives CDR1 SQVTM, CDR2 ANQGSEA. The CDR3 is made up of 14 amino acids. The CDR3 sequence is CSVKTGGAGNEQFF. The CDR3 nucleotides are TGCAGCGTCAAGACAGGGGGCGCCGGCAATGAGCAGTTCTTC.

This chain connects TRBV9 to TRBJ2-5; D gene ambiguous. V lost 2 bases and J lost 4, with 3 bases in between. The CDR3 sequence is 11 residues long. Germline V gene data show CDR1 as SGDLS and CDR2 as YYNGEE. CDR3 nucleotide sequence: TGTGCCAGCAGCGTGGCAGAGACCCAGTACTTC. Protein: CASSVAETQYF.

CDR3 DNA: TGCGCCAGCAGCCAAGGAGCGGACTACAATGAGCAGTTCTTC. As protein: CASSQGADYNEQFF. This chain joins TRBV4-1 and TRBJ2-1; TRBD2 might be the D (5 bases). The CDR3 is made up of 14 amino acids. The germline CDR1 and CDR2 sequences are MGHRA and YSYEKL. With 1 base removed from V and 3 bases from J, the gap between germline ends came to 7 bases.

The chain uses TRBV5-1 and TRBJ2-7; 10 nucleotides match TRBD1. The CDR3 is 16 residues long. The trim removed 2 bases at V and 0 bases at J, leaving 5 bases unmatched. CDR1 and CDR2 from the germline V gene are SGHRS and YFSETQ. The CDR3 sequence: CASSFGTGASSYEQYF. As DNA, the CDR3 is TGCGCCAGCAGCTTCGGGACAGGGGCCAGCTCCTACGAGCAGTACTTC.

The V gene is TRBV11-2, the J gene TRBJ1-2; D remains ambiguous. V was trimmed by 2 bases and J by 5 bases, leaving 12 bases between them. This CDR3 spans 14 amino acids. CDR1 and CDR2 (germline): SGHAT, FQNNGV. This CDR3 reads CASSLSSGRYGYTF. The DNA for the CDR3 is TGTGCCAGCAGCTTAAGTTCCGGGAGGTATGGCTACACCTTC.

The chain recombines TRBV27 with TRBJ2-3, with 10 bases matching TRBD2. V was pared by 4 bases and J by 6 bases, with 4 bases of the junction left unmatched. In germline, CDR1 is MNHEY, CDR2 SMNVEV (reference sequence). This CDR3 spans 14 amino acids. CDR3 amino acids: CASSSGLALDTQYF. CDR3 bases: TGTGCCAGCAGTTCGGGACTAGCGTTGGATACGCAGTATTTT.

The V call is TRBV30, the J call TRBJ2-7; D call uncertain. This CDR3 has 18 amino acids. Deletions cut 0 bases from V and 2 bases from J, with 23 bases between. Per germline, CDR1 GTSNPN and CDR2 SVGIG (reference sequence). CDR3 in DNA: TGTGCCTGGAGTGTATTAGGCCCTCACAGCATGCCGGCCTACGAGCAGTACTTC. This gives the protein CAWSVLGPHSMPAYEQYF.

V is TRBV27 and J is TRBJ2-1; D perhaps matches TRBD2 (6 bases). The germline V gene encodes CDR1 MNHEY and CDR2 SMNVEV (reference sequence). The CDR3 runs to 14 residues. Trimming pared 6 bases from V and 0 bases from J, leaving 9 bases between. CDR3 nucleotide sequence: TGTGCCAGCAGCGACGGGAGCTCCTACAATGAGCAGTTCTTC. As protein: CASSDGSSYNEQFF.

This clone came up once. The same CDR3 is also encoded by other DNA sequences in this sample. This rearrangement joins TRBV7-2 to TRBJ2-1; the match to TRBD1 covers 10 bases. Germline CDR1 SGHTA, CDR2 FQGNSA. V dropped 4 bases and J dropped 4; count of bases not matched to a gene: 4. The CDR3 totals 15 residues. The CDR3 DNA sequence: TGTGCCAGCAGCTCGGACAGGGGGAGTTACAATGAGCAGTTCTTC. Encoded protein: CASSSDRGSYNEQFF.